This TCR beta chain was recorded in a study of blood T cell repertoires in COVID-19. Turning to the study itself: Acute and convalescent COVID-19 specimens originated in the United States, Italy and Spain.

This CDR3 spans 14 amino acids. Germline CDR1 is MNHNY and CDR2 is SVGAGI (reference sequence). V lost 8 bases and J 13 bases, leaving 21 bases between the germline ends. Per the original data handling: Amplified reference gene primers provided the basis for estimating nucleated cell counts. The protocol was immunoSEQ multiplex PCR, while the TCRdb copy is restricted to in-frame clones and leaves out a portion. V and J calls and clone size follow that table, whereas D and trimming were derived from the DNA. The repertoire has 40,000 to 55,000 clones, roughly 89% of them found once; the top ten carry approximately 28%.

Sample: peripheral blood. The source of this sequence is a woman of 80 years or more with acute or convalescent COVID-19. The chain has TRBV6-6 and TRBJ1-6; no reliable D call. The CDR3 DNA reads TGTGCCAGCTGCTGGGAGGCGCCCTTGGGTCCCCTCCACTTT. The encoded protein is CASCWEAPLGPLHF.